The 2 T cell receptor beta chains below were found in one sample sequenced in a study of blood T cell repertoires in COVID-19. TCRdb keeps only in-frame clones here, not all; method: immunoSEQ multiplex PCR. The sample shows more than 95,000 clones, about 80% of them seen only once. Input material: peripheral blood. These receptors were taken from an elderly woman with active or convalescent COVID-19.

The V call is TRBV7-6, the J call TRBJ2-1, with 10 bases identical to TRBD2. The trim removed 1 base at V and 10 bases at J, leaving 7 bases unmatched. The germline CDR1 and CDR2 sequences are SGHVS and FNYEAQ. CDR3 length: 15 amino acids. CDR3 nucleotide sequence: TGTGCCAGCAGCTTAGTCCTAGCGGGAGTGGGAGAGCAGTTCTTC. It is translated as CASSLVLAGVGEQFF. Using reference TRBV7-6 and TRBJ2-1 for the parts outside the CDR3, the full variable domain is GAGVSQSPRYKVTKRGQDVALRCDPISGHVSLYWYRQALGQGPEFLTYFNYEAQQDKSGLPNDRFSAERPEGSISTLTIQRTEQRDSAMYRCASSLVLAGVGEQFFGPGTRLTVL.

This clone was seen a handful of times. The chain links TRBV29-1 to TRBJ2-5, with D tentatively TRBD2 (7 bases). The ends were cut back, 7 bases at V and 5 bases at J, with 17 bases in the middle. This CDR3 region has 13 residues. The germline V gene encodes CDR1 SQVTM and CDR2 ANQGSEA. CDR3 sequence reads: CSGHRGGAETQYF. Written as DNA, the CDR3 is TGCAGCGGCCACCGTGGGGGGGCGGAGACCCAGTACTTC.